This paragraph reports one T cell receptor beta chain. The data were taken from a study of blood T cell repertoires in COVID-19. Across the whole study: PBMCs, B-cell-depleted T cells, or T cells were the source of the cDNA or gDNA that made up the material.

Under the authors' procedure: For nucleated cells, counts were estimated from reference gene primer amplification. TCRdb keeps only in-frame clones here, not all; method: immunoSEQ multiplex PCR. V, J and clone size are taken as reported in that table, and D and trimming were inferred from the DNA itself. The table records 250,000 or so clones, roughly 87% of them present only once. Germline-derived CDR1 and CDR2 are MGHRA and YSYEKL. V was trimmed by 0 bases and J by 5 bases, leaving 13 bases between them. The CDR3 is 15 amino acids. Ages ranged from 18 to 89 years, with residence in about two dozen US areas. Cohorts were determined from participant-reported clinical history.

Sample: PBMCs or T cells enriched from blood (not recorded which). The source of this sequence is a young woman with acute COVID-19. The chain joins TRBV4-1 to TRBJ2-5; TRBD1 might be the D (5 bases). The DNA of the CDR3 is TGCGCCAGCAGCCAAGAGGCAGGGTCGTCGGAGACCCAGTACTTC. Its translation: CASSQEAGSSETQYF.